The 30 T cell receptor beta chains listed next were all sequenced from one sample in a study of lymphopenia after photon versus proton radiotherapy. Clones were sequenced by immunoSEQ multiplex PCR, and TCRdb holds only the in-frame ones, with some missing. The table lists roughly 57,000 clones, 65% to 85% of them singletons. The specimen comprised peripheral blood, sampled from a patient treated with photon-based radiotherapy. These receptors were obtained from a man between 50 and 59 years old with gastric cancer.

This chain uses TRBV5-1 with TRBJ2-1, with TRBD2 as a possible D gene (5 bases). V lost 5 bases and J 7 bases, leaving 19 bases between the germline ends. This CDR3 has 15 residues. Germline V CDR1 and CDR2: SGHRS, YFSETQ. In DNA, the CDR3 is TGCGCCAGCAGTACACCGCGGGTGTCGGGGAATGAGCAGTTCTTC. Translation: CASSTPRVSGNEQFF.

This chain uses TRBV4-1 with TRBJ2-5; 8 bases map to TRBD2. V lost 0 bases and J lost 4; bases outside the gene matches: 13. Germline V gives CDR1 MGHRA, CDR2 YSYEKL. The CDR3 is made up of 18 amino acids. CDR3 sequence reads: CASSQDRRTSISVETQYF. The CDR3 nucleotides read TGCGCCAGCAGCCAAGATCGCAGGACTAGCATTTCGGTAGAGACCCAGTACTTC.

The genes are TRBV7-6 and TRBJ1-4, with TRBD1 matching 11 bases. The CDR3 sequence is 14 residues long. With 5 bases clipped from V and 8 bases from J, the junction kept 4 bases outside the gene matches. Germline values: CDR1 SGHVS, CDR2 FNYEAQ. CDR3 in DNA: TGTGCCAGCAGCCGGGACAGGGGGGACGAAAAACTGTTTTTT. Protein product: CASSRDRGDEKLFF.

The chain recombines TRBV30 with TRBJ2-5, with D perhaps being TRBD1 or TRBD2 (5 bases each). CDR1 and CDR2 (germline): GTSNPN, SVGIG (reference sequence). This CDR3 is built from 16 residues. The V end lost 0 bases, the J end lost 7 bases, and 21 bases lay between the germline ends. The CDR3: CAWSVLRGRGLGTQYF. Written as DNA, the CDR3 is TGTGCCTGGAGTGTCCTAAGGGGAAGAGGGTTAGGGACCCAGTACTTC.

The chain couples TRBV2 to TRBJ2-7; no firm D call. Per germline, CDR1 SNHLY and CDR2 FYNNEI. The CDR3 consists of 12 residues. V was pared by 7 bases and J by 5 bases, with 12 bases between. Here the CDR3 reads CASTTRHHEQYF. CDR3 sequence (DNA): TGTGCCAGCACCACACGGCACCACGAGCAGTACTTC.

This clone came up a few times. V gene TRBV6-1 combines with J gene TRBJ2-7; D is unresolved. Germline V gives CDR1 MNHNS, CDR2 SASEGT. The CDR3 extends over 11 amino acids. V gave up 6 bases and J gave up 2 bases, with 5 bases separating them. In nucleotides, the CDR3 is TGTGCCAGCAGCTCAGCCTACGAGCAGTACTTC. Its protein product is CASSSAYEQYF.

This clone came up once. CDR3 residues: CASSLGERETQYF. CDR3 bases: TGTGCCAGCAGCTTAGGAGAGAGGGAGACCCAGTACTTC. The V and J genes are TRBV11-3 and TRBJ2-5, with unresolved D. Germline lookup yields CDR1 SGHNT and CDR2 YENEEA. CDR3 length equals 13 residues. V shed 1 base and J shed 5 bases, with 8 bases lying between them.

The chain employs TRBV5-4 and TRBJ2-1; the D gene is possibly TRBD2 (7 bases). This CDR3 is built from 18 residues. The ends were cut back, 6 bases at V and 4 bases at J, with 26 bases in the middle. Germline-derived CDR1 and CDR2 are SGHNT and YYREEE (reference sequence). DNA for the CDR3: TGTGCCAGCACTACTGTGGGGGGGCTAGCCCATCTTTACAATGAGCAGTTCTTC. Translation: CASTTVGGLAHLYNEQFF. Supplemented by reference TRBV5-4 and TRBJ2-1, the full variable domain reads ETGVTQSPTHLIKTRGQQVTLRCSSQSGHNTVSWYQQALGQGPQFIFQYYREEENGRGNFPPRFSGLQFPNYSSELNVNALELDDSALYLCASTTVGGLAHLYNEQFFGPGTRLTVL.

V and J are TRBV14 and TRBJ2-6; TRBD1 agrees at 9 bases. V trimming: 4 bases; J trimming: 1 base; junction bases outside the gene matches: 8. The CDR3 is made up of 18 amino acids. Germline CDR1 reads SGHDN; CDR2 reads FVKESK. The CDR3: CASSRGQGGYSGANVLTF. The DNA for the CDR3 is TGTGCCAGCAGCCGGGGACAGGGAGGCTATTCTGGGGCCAACGTCCTGACTTTC.

This clone has just a few counts. This chain uses TRBV28 with TRBJ1-1; 10 bases map to TRBD1. The CDR3 has 13 amino acids. CDR1 is MDHEN and CDR2 is SYDVKM in the germline V gene. V was pared by 3 bases and J by 8 bases, with 3 bases of the junction left unmatched. CDR3 residues: CASSLTGGVEAFF. The CDR3 DNA reads TGTGCCAGCAGTTTGACAGGGGGCGTCGAAGCTTTCTTT. The variable domain in full, completed from reference TRBV28 and TRBJ1-1, reads DVKVTQSSRYLVKRTGEKVFLECVQDMDHENMFWYRQDPGLGLRLIYFSYDVKMKEKGDIPEGYSVSREKKERFSLILESASTNQTSMYLCASSLTGGVEAFFGQGTRLTVV.

The J gene is TRBJ2-1, the V gene TRBV18, with D possibly matching TRBD2 (6 bases). V was clipped by 0 bases and J by 4 bases, with 13 bases between them. Germline V lookup: CDR1 KGHSH, CDR2 LQKENI. CDR3 length equals 16 residues. CDR3 loop: CASSPPRGGPYNEQFF. The CDR3, as DNA: TGTGCCAGCTCACCACCACGCGGAGGGCCTTACAATGAGCAGTTCTTC.

The rearrangement uses TRBV5-1 and TRBJ2-3; 7 bases map to TRBD1. CDR3 length: 15 residues. Germline CDR1 is SGHRS and CDR2 is YFSETQ. The V segment lost 3 bases and the J segment 2 bases; nucleotides outside the gene matches: 6. CDR3 sequence: CASSYSGQITDTQYF. CDR3 DNA sequence: TGCGCCAGCAGCTATTCGGGACAGATCACAGATACGCAGTATTTT.

The chain is built from TRBV19 and TRBJ1-1; a weak D match, TRBD1 (5 bases). Germline CDR1 LNHDA, CDR2 SQIVND (reference sequence). CDR3 size: 15 residues. V gave up 1 base and J gave up 0 bases, with 9 bases separating them. The CDR3 bases are TGTGCCAGTAGTATAGGACAGTCCATGAACACTGAAGCTTTCTTT. Protein: CASSIGQSMNTEAFF. Using reference TRBV19 and TRBJ1-1 for the parts outside the CDR3, the full variable domain is DGGITQSPKYLFRKEGQNVTLSCEQNLNHDAMYWYRQDPGQGLRLIYYSQIVNDFQKGDIAEGYSVSREKKESFPLTVTSAQKNPTAFYLCASSIGQSMNTEAFFGQGTRLTVV.

The rearrangement joins TRBV14 to TRBJ2-1, with 8 bases that match TRBD1. This CDR3 is 15 amino acids long. Trimming at V came to 4 bases and at J to 12 bases, leaving 14 bases not matched to a gene. Germline loops: CDR1 SGHDN, CDR2 FVKESK. The CDR3 bases are TGTGCCAGCAGCCCAACCGGGACAGGCAGATCACCGCAGTTCTTC. It codes for CASSPTGTGRSPQFF.

This clone was seen a single time. V gene TRBV15 combines with J gene TRBJ2-3; 7 nucleotides agree with TRBD2. CDR3 length equals 16 residues. V lost 5 bases, J lost 4 bases, and 12 bases stayed unmatched. CDR1 and CDR2 from the germline V gene are LNHNV and YYDKDF (reference sequence). CDR3 amino acids: CATSQITGGGADTQYF. CDR3 bases: TGTGCCACCAGCCAGATTACAGGTGGGGGGGCAGATACGCAGTATTTT. Variable domain in full (rest from reference TRBV15 and TRBJ2-3): DAMVIQNPRYQVTQFGKPVTLSCSQTLNHNVMYWYQQKSSQAPKLLFHYYDKDFNNEADTPDNFQSRRPNTSFCFLDIRSPGLGDTAMYLCATSQITGGGADTQYFGPGTRLTVL.

This chain uses TRBV10-1 with TRBJ2-7, with D perhaps TRBD1 (5 bases). Trimming took off 8 bases at V and 5 bases at J, with 16 bases between the two ends. The CDR3 loop spans 13 amino acids. In germline, CDR1 is WNHNN, CDR2 SYGVQD (reference sequence). CDR3 amino acids: CASWPGREHEQYF. CDR3 coding DNA: TGCGCCAGCTGGCCAGGCAGGGAACACGAGCAGTACTTC.

The chain couples TRBV7-2 to TRBJ2-5, with a weak D call TRBD1 (5 bases). The DNA end favors TRBJ2-7, so the J call may be wrong. Germline loops: CDR1 SGHTA, CDR2 FQGNSA. The CDR3 runs 15 residues. CDR3 nucleotides: TGTGCCAGCAGTTTTCAGGGCCAAACCACCTACGAGCAGTACTTC. It codes for CASSFQGQTTYEQYF.

The rearrangement uses TRBV4-2 and TRBJ2-3; possibly TRBD1 or TRBD2 for D (5 bases each). V gave up 4 bases and J gave up 5 bases, with 19 bases separating them. Germline values: CDR1 LGHNA, CDR2 YNFKEQ. The CDR3 has 16 amino acids. Here the CDR3 DNA reads TGTGCCAGCAGCCTCTGGGGACGGCTCGGGGAAGATACGCAGTATTTT. This translates into CASSLWGRLGEDTQYF.

This chain uses TRBV27 with TRBJ2-5; TRBD2 might be the D (6 bases). This CDR3 contains 15 residues. CDR1 MNHEY and CDR2 SMNVEV come from the germline V gene (reference sequence). V gave up 6 bases and J gave up 5 bases, with 19 bases separating them. The CDR3 DNA reads as TGTGCCAGCAGCCGGAAGGCGGGGCAGCGGGAGACCCAGTACTTC. Translated: CASSRKAGQRETQYF.

The chain uses TRBV11-2 and TRBJ2-3; 8 positions match TRBD2. Germline assignment: CDR1 SGHAT and CDR2 FQNNGV. Unmatched junction bases numbered 4, after V lost 5 bases and J lost 0 bases. The CDR3 loop spans 15 amino acids. The CDR3 region is CASSTTSGSTDTQYF. DNA for the CDR3: TGTGCCAGCAGCACCACTAGCGGAAGCACAGATACGCAGTATTTT.

This clone appeared a few times. The chain has TRBV5-4 and TRBJ2-2; 7 bases match TRBD1. V was clipped by 3 bases and J by 1 base; unmatched bases: 9. Germline V gives CDR1 SGHNT, CDR2 YYREEE (reference sequence). There are 17 residues in the CDR3. The CDR3 nucleotides read TGTGCCAGCAGCTGGACAGGAATCTATCTGAACACCGGGGAGCTGTTTTTT. It encodes CASSWTGIYLNTGELFF.

The chain couples TRBV6-6 to TRBJ2-1; D gene uncertain. V was clipped by 0 bases and J by 5 bases, with 8 bases between them. Per germline, CDR1 MNHNY and CDR2 SVGAGI (reference sequence). CDR3 length equals 14 residues. The chain's CDR3 is CASSYSSQDNEQFF. Here the CDR3 DNA reads TGTGCCAGCAGTTACTCCTCCCAGGACAATGAGCAGTTCTTC.

This clone has only a few counts. The V and J genes are TRBV7-9 and TRBJ2-3; D gene unclear. CDR3 size: 16 residues. V lost 0 bases and J lost 3, with 13 bases in between. In germline, CDR1 is SEHNR, CDR2 FQNEAQ (reference sequence). CDR3 DNA: TGTGCCAGCAGCTTAGCCCGCCCGAGGTCGACAGATACGCAGTATTTT. It encodes CASSLARPRSTDTQYF. The whole variable domain, filled in from reference TRBV7-9 and TRBJ2-3, reads DTGVSQNPRHKITKRGQNVTFRCDPISEHNRLYWYRQTLGQGPEFLTYFQNEAQLEKSRLLSDRFSAERPKGSFSTLEIQRTEQGDSAMYLCASSLARPRSTDTQYFGPGTRLTVL.

This rearrangement joins TRBV6-6 to TRBJ1-1, with D tentatively TRBD1 (6 bases). Germline lookup yields CDR1 MNHNY and CDR2 SVGAGI (reference sequence). The CDR3 spans 15 residues. With 3 bases removed from V and 5 bases from J, the gap between germline ends came to 16 bases. This CDR3 is CASSYLSGGETEAFF. The CDR3 DNA reads as TGTGCCAGCAGTTATCTGAGCGGGGGCGAAACTGAAGCTTTCTTT.

V is TRBV5-5 and J is TRBJ1-1, with 9 bases identical to TRBD1. With 2 bases clipped from V and 3 bases from J, the junction kept 8 bases outside the gene matches. Germline V gives CDR1 SGHKS, CDR2 YYEKEE (reference sequence). The CDR3 is 16 amino acids. CDR3 nucleotide sequence: TGTGCCAGCAGCTTTGTCGGACAGGGGCATGACACTGAAGCTTTCTTT. It yields the protein CASSFVGQGHDTEAFF.

This clone was counted a few times. The chain combines TRBV9 with TRBJ2-7, with D perhaps TRBD2 (5 bases). Germline V gives CDR1 SGDLS, CDR2 YYNGEE. This CDR3 has 14 residues. Deletions cut 0 bases from V and 5 bases from J, with 12 bases between. For the CDR3, the DNA is TGTGCCAGCAGCGTAGCTGGAGGAGAAAACGAGCAGTACTTC. Residues: CASSVAGGENEQYF.

The chain carries TRBV6-1 and TRBJ1-1; the D gene is possibly TRBD1 (5 bases). Between the trimmed V and J ends, which lost 2 bases and 4 bases, there was a span of 5 bases. Germline CDR1 MNHNS, CDR2 SASEGT. There are 12 residues in the CDR3. The CDR3 sequence is CASSERGTEAFF. The CDR3 region has the DNA TGTGCCAGCAGTGAAAGGGGCACTGAAGCTTTCTTT.

The rearrangement joins TRBV7-2 to TRBJ2-2; a weak D match, TRBD1 (6 bases). Germline CDR1 reads SGHTA; CDR2 reads FQGNSA. The CDR3 covers 13 residues. Trimming pared 3 bases from V and 5 bases from J, leaving 7 bases between. The DNA of the CDR3 is TGTGCCAGCAGCTTGAGGGGGACCGGGGAGCTGTTTTTT. It yields the protein CASSLRGTGELFF.

A single count supports this clone. The chain joins TRBV4-1 to TRBJ2-7, with 16 bases matching TRBD2. Germline CDR1 is MGHRA and CDR2 is YSYEKL. J lost 2 bases, V lost 6 bases, and 4 bases had no gene match. The CDR3 totals 16 residues. The CDR3, as DNA: TGCGCCAGCAGTCGGGGACTAGCGGGAGGGACCTACGAGCAGTACTTC. This codes for CASSRGLAGGTYEQYF.

This clone occurred once. The CDR3 coding sequence is TGTGCCAGCAGTTATCACGCAGCGAACACTGAAGCTTTCTTT. This translates into CASSYHAANTEAFF. The rearrangement joins TRBV6-5 to TRBJ1-1; D remains unclear. The germline V gene encodes CDR1 MNHEY and CDR2 SVGAGI. V was clipped by 3 bases and J by 1 base, with 9 bases between them. The CDR3 sequence is 14 residues long.